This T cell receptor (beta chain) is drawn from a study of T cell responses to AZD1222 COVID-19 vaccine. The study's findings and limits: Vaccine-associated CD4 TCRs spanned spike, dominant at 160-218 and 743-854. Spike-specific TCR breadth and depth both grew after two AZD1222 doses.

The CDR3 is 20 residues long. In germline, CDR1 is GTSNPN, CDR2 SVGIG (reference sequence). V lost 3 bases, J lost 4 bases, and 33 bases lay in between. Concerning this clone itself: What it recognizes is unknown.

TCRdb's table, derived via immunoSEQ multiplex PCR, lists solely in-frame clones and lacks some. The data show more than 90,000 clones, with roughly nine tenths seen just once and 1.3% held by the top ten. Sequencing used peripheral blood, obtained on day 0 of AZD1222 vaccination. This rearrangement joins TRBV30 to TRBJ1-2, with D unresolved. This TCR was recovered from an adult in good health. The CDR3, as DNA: TGTGCCTGGAGCGCCTACCGCGGGGTGGAGGTGCCTGGTATCGCCTATGGCTACACCTTC. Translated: CAWSAYRGVEVPGIAYGYTF. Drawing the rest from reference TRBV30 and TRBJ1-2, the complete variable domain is SQTIHQWPATLVQPVGSPLSLECTVEGTSNPNLYWYRQAAGRGLQLLFYSVGIGQISSEVPQNLSASRPQDRQFILSSKKLLLSDSGFYLCAWSAYRGVEVPGIAYGYTFGSGTRLTVV.